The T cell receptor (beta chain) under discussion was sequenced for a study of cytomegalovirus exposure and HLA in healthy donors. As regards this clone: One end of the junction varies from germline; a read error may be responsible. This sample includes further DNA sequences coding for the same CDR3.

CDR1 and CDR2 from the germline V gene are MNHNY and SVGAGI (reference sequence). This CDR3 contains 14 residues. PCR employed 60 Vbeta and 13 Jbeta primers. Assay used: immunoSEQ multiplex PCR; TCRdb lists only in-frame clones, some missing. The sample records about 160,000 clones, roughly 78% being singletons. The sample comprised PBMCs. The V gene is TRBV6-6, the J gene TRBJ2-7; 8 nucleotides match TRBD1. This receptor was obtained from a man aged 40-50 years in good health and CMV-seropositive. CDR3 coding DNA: TGCGCCAGCAGAACTGGACAGGGAGGATACGAGCAGTACTTC. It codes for CASRTGQGGYEQYF.